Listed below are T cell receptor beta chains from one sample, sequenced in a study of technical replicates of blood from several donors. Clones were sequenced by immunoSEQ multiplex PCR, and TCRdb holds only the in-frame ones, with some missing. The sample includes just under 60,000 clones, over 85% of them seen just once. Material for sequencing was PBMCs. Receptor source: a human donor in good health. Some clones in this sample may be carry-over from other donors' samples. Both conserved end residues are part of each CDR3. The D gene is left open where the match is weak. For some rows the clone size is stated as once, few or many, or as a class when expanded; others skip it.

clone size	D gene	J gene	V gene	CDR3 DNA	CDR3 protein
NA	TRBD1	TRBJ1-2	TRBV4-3	TGCGCCAGCAGCCAAGGCTGGACAGGGGTATATGGCTACACCTTC	CASSQGWTGVYGYTF
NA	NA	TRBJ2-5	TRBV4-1	TGCGCCAGCAGCCGACTAGGAGGGGAGACCCAGTACTTC	CASSRLGGETQYF
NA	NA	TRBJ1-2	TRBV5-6	TGTGCCAGCAGCTCGGGGGTCTATGGCTACACCTTC	CASSSGVYGYTF
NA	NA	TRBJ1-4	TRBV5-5	TGTGCCAGCAGCCCAAGGGGGGGCGCCGGAACTAATGAAAAACTGTTTTTT	CASSPRGGAGTNEKLFF
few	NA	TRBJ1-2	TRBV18	TGTGCCAGCTCACTCCTAAGACAGGACGTGCCCTACGGCTACACCTTC	CASSLLRQDVPYGYTF
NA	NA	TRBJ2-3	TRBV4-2	TGTGCCAGCAGCCAGGGGCTTCTGGATGACACAGATACGCAGTATTTT	CASSQGLLDDTDTQYF
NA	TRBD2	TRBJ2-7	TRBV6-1	TGTGCCAGCAGTGGTACTGGGAATGGGAGGGCCTACGAGCAGTACTTC	CASSGTGNGRAYEQYF
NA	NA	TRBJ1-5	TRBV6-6	TGTGCCAGCAGTTACTCGAGGGGGGAGGGGGGTCAGCCCCAGCATTTT	CASSYSRGEGGQPQHF
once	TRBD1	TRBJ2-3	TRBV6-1	TGTGCCAGCAGGACAGGGGGCACAGATACGCAGTATTTT	CASRTGGTDTQYF
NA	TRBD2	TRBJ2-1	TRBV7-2	TGTGCCAGCAGCTTAGGACTAGCGGGAGGTTCCTATGAGCAGTTCTTC	CASSLGLAGGSYEQFF
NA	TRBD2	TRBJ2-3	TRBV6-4	TGTGCCAGCAGTGAACGCGGGGGGGCAGGAACAGATACGCAGTATTTT	CASSERGGAGTDTQYF
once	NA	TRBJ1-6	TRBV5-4	TGTGCCAGCAGCTTGGGGCGGGGTAAGGGTTCACCCCTCCACTTT	CASSLGRGKGSPLHF
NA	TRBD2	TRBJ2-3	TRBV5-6	TGTGCCAGCAGCCTCCGGACTAGCGGGAGTACAGATACGCAGTATTTT	CASSLRTSGSTDTQYF
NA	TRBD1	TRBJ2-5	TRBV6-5	TGTGCCAGCAGTAGCGGACAGGGGGCGGAGACCCAGTACTTC	CASSSGQGAETQYF
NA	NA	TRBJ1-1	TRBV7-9	TGTGCCAGCAGCCCATCGAGCACGAACACTGAAGCTTTCTTT	CASSPSSTNTEAFF
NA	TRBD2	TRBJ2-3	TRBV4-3	TGCGCCAGCAGCCCGACTAGCGGGGGGGCCGTAGATACGCAGTATTTT	CASSPTSGGAVDTQYF
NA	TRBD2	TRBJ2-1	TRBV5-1	TGCGCCAGCGAGGACGGGGGGTACTACAATGAGCAGTTCTTC	CASEDGGYYNEQFF
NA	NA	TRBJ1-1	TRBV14	TGTGCCAGCAGCCAAGGAGTATACACTGAAGCTTTCTTT	CASSQGVYTEAFF
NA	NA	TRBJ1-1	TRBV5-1	TGCGCCAGCAGCCTACCGTGGGGGGGAGACACTGAAGCTTTCTTT	CASSLPWGGDTEAFF
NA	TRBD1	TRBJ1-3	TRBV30	TGTGCCTGGAACACAGGGGGCAATGGAAACACCATATATTTT	CAWNTGGNGNTIYF
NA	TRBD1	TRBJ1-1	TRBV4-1	TGCGCCAGCAGCCAAGATAGCGGCAGGGGGACTCGGAACACTGAAGCTTTCTTT	CASSQDSGRGTRNTEAFF
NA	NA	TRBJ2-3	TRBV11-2	TGTGCCAGCAGCTTAACGGGGGATACGCAGTATTTT	CASSLTGDTQYF
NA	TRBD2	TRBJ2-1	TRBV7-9	TGTGCCAGCAGCTCCACGGGAGGGCCCTACAATGAGCAGTTCTTC	CASSSTGGPYNEQFF
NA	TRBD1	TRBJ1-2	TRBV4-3	TGCGCCAGCAGCCAAGCCACAGGGGTCTCTGGCTACACCTTC	CASSQATGVSGYTF
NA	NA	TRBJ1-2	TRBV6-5	TGTGCCAGCAGTTATCAGGGCGGTCAGGTGGGCTATGGCTACACCTTC	CASSYQGGQVGYGYTF
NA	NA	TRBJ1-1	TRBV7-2	TGTGCCAGCAGCTTCTGGACACCTAACACTGAAGCTTTCTTT	CASSFWTPNTEAFF
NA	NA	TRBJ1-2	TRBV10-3	TGTGCCATCAGTGAAAACGTAGCAACCTTCTATGGCTACACCTTC	CAISENVATFYGYTF
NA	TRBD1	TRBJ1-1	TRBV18	TGTGCCAGCTCACCGGGACAGGGGGGAACTGAAGCTTTCTTT	CASSPGQGGTEAFF
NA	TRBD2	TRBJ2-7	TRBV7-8	TGTGCCAGCAGCTCCCGGGACTACTCCTACGAGCAGTACTTC	CASSSRDYSYEQYF
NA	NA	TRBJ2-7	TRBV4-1	TGCGCCAGCAGCCAAGCCAGGGAAGGGCGGACAGAGCAGTACTTC	CASSQAREGRTEQYF
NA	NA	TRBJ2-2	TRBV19	TGTGCCAGTAGCCGAGGACGTGGGGCTGGGGAGCTGTTTTTT	CASSRGRGAGELFF
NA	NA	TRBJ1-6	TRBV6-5	TGTGCCAGCAGGCAGGGTCGGTATAATTCACCCCTCCACTTT	CASRQGRYNSPLHF
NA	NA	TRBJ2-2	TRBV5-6	TGTGCCAGCAGCGGGGACACCTCCACCGGGGAGCTGTTTTTT	CASSGDTSTGELFF
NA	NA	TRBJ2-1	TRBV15	TGTGCCACCAGCAGGCTTGGGACAAGGAACAATGAGCAGTTCTTC	CATSRLGTRNNEQFF
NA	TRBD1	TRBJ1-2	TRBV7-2	TGTGCCTGCCACCGGGACAGGGGTTCAGAAGGCTACACCTTC	CACHRDRGSEGYTF
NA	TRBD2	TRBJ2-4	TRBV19	TGTGCCAGTAGCGTACTAGAGACGGGACTAACCAAAAACATTCAGTACTTC	CASSVLETGLTKNIQYF
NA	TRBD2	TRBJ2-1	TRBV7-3	TGTGCCAGCAGCCCAGGGCAGCGGGGGGGCGGAAGGTCCTACAATGAGCAGTTCTTC	CASSPGQRGGGRSYNEQFF
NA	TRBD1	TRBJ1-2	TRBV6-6	TGTGCCAGCAGGCCCCCGGGACAGGGGTTGTATGGCTACACCTTC	CASRPPGQGLYGYTF
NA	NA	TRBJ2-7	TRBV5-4	TGTGCCAGCAGGCCCGGGCCGGCGGGGGAGCAGTACTTC	CASRPGPAGEQYF
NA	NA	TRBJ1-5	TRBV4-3	TGCGCCAGCAGCCCGAAGATGGGCGTTCAGCCCCAGCATTTT	CASSPKMGVQPQHF
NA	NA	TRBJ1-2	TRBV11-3	TGTGCCAGCAGCTCGACCCGGGGAGAAGGCTACACCTTC	CASSSTRGEGYTF
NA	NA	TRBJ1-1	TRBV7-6	TGTGCCAGCAGCATAACAGAAAACACTGAAGCTTTCTTT	CASSITENTEAFF
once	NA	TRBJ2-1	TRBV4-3	TGCGCCAGCAGCCAAGATCAGGCGACAGTCTCCTACAATGAGCAGTTCTTC	CASSQDQATVSYNEQFF
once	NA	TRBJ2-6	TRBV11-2	TGTGCCAGCAGCTTAGGTCGTAGTAGCCGCTCTGGGGCCAACGTCCTGACTTTC	CASSLGRSSRSGANVLTF
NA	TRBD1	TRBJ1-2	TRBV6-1	TGTGCCAGCAGTGCCGGGACAGGGGGCGCCACGGCGACTGGCTACACCTTC	CASSAGTGGATATGYTF
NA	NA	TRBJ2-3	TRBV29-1	TGCAGCGTTGTTCCCGCAGATACGCAGTATTTT	CSVVPADTQYF
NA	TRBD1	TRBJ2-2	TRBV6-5	TGTGCCAGCAGATCGGGGGGACAGGGATCCGGGGAGCTGTTTTTT	CASRSGGQGSGELFF
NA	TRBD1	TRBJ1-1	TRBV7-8	TGTGCCAGCAGCTCTAGACAGGGGAAGTGGAACACTGAAGCTTTCTTT	CASSSRQGKWNTEAFF
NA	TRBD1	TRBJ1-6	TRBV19	TGTGCCAGTAGTATAATGGGGACAGGTATTAATTCACCCCTCCACTTT	CASSIMGTGINSPLHF
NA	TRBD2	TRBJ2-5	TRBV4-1	TGCGCCAGCAGACCCGGGGGGGCGGTGAGTAGGCAAGAGACCCAGTACTTC	CASRPGGAVSRQETQYF
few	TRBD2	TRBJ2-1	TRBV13	TGTGCCAGCAGCTCGGTGGGAGGGGAAGGGAACAATGAGCAGTTCTTC	CASSSVGGEGNNEQFF
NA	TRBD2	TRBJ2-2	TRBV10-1	TGCGCCACCCTGGGGGGGGTCGACACCGGGGAGCTGTTTTTT	CATLGGVDTGELFF
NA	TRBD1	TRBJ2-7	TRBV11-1	TGTGCCAGCAGCTTAGCGCTTCAGGGGGCCTACGAGCAGTACTTC	CASSLALQGAYEQYF
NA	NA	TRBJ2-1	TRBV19	TGTGCCAGCAGCGTTGGTCTAGCGATCTCCTACAATGAGCAGTTCTTC	CASSVGLAISYNEQFF
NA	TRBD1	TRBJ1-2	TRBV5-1	TGCGCCAGCAGCTCCGGACAGGGGATGAACTATGGCTACACCTTC	CASSSGQGMNYGYTF
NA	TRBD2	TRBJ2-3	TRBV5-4	TGTGCCAGCAGCTGGAGCGGGGCTAGCACAGATACGCAGTATTTT	CASSWSGASTDTQYF
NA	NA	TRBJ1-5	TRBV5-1	TGCGCCAGCAGTTTGACAGGTTATCAGCCCCAGCATTTT	CASSLTGYQPQHF
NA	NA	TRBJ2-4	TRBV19	TGTGCCAGTAGTATTCGAGGGCTAGCCAAAAACATTCAGTACTTC	CASSIRGLAKNIQYF
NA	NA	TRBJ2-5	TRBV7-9	TGTGCCAGCAGCTCGTCAGGGGCTCTCGAGACCCAGTACTTC	CASSSSGALETQYF
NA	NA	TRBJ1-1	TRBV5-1	TGCGCCAGCAGTCACCCCAGTCCGAACACTGAAGCTTTCTTT	CASSHPSPNTEAFF